This T cell receptor beta chain was found in a study of T cell changes during pregnancy in multiple sclerosis. The germline CDR1 and CDR2 sequences are LNHDA and SQIVND (reference sequence). V was clipped by 9 bases and J by 4 bases, with 16 bases between them. This CDR3 spans 14 amino acids. The sample holds one count of this clone. TCRdb's table, derived via immunoSEQ multiplex PCR, lists solely in-frame clones and lacks some. This sample has 30,000 to 45,000 clones, with roughly 90% found just once. The gene calls are TRBV19 and TRBJ1-3; D is perhaps TRBD1 (5 bases). The sequences come from CD4+ T cells from peripheral blood mononuclear cells, collected in the third trimester of pregnancy. The TCR comes from a female donor with multiple sclerosis, enrolled in a pregnancy study. CDR3 sequence: CASRNQGSGNTIYF. CDR3 coding DNA: TGTGCCAGCCGCAACCAGGGCTCCGGAAACACCATATATTTT.